What follows are 27 T cell receptor beta chains derived from one specimen sequenced in a study of Ad26.COV2.S vaccination and SARS-CoV-2 variants. Treatment of the sample: roughly 20 received Ad26.COV2.S at low or high dose, single or two shots; a few received placebo; per-sample allocation not given. The investigators took samples on day 63 after the first vaccine or placebo injection. Using immunoSEQ multiplex PCR, the repertoire was profiled, and TCRdb retains in-frame clones only, with some absent. This sample has over 400,000 clones, with 92% found just once. The sample here was peripheral blood, taken in a trial of Ad26.COV2.S vaccine versus placebo. The receptors here all came from a person aged 18-65 years who received the Ad26.COV2.S COVID-19 vaccine or a placebo.

The J gene is TRBJ1-2, the V gene TRBV27; 8 bases map to TRBD1. Germline V lookup: CDR1 MNHEY, CDR2 SMNVEV (reference sequence). The CDR3 runs 14 residues. Trimming at V came to 6 bases and at J to 3 bases, leaving 6 bases not matched to a gene. The CDR3 DNA reads as TGTGCCAGCAGCTCCGGACAGGGTCACTATGGCTACACCTTC. Its protein is CASSSGQGHYGYTF.

The gene calls are TRBV18 and TRBJ1-6; tentative D call: TRBD1 (5 bases). The germline V gene has CDR1 KGHSH and CDR2 LQKENI. V was pared by 2 bases and J by 9 bases, with 8 bases between. The CDR3 is made up of 13 amino acids. The chain's CDR3 is CASSPGTSSPLHF. The CDR3 DNA reads TGTGCCAGCTCACCAGGGACCTCTTCACCCCTCCACTTT.

V is TRBV13 and J is TRBJ1-2, with D perhaps TRBD1 (6 bases). Trimming took 5 bases from V and 5 from J, leaving 15 bases between them. Germline V lookup: CDR1 PRHDT, CDR2 FYEKMQ (reference sequence). The CDR3 sequence is 14 residues long. The CDR3 loop reads CASSRTGSEYGYTF. CDR3 nucleotide sequence: TGTGCCAGCAGCCGTACAGGGTCGGAGTATGGCTACACCTTC.

V usage is TRBV7-2 and J usage is TRBJ1-5; D call uncertain. The germline gives CDR1 SGHTA, CDR2 FQGNSA. Trimming removed 5 bases from V and 5 bases from J, with 13 bases in between. This CDR3 spans 14 amino acids. The CDR3 loop is CASSPLLGYQPQHF. Here the CDR3 DNA reads TGTGCCAGCAGCCCCCTTTTGGGGTATCAGCCCCAGCATTTT.

The V and J genes are TRBV11-2 and TRBJ2-5; D unresolved. Trimming left V 6 bases short and J 5 bases short, with 13 bases between. Germline CDR1 SGHAT, CDR2 FQNNGV. The length of the CDR3 is 13 residues. The CDR3 loop is CASSNQVGETQYF. DNA of the CDR3: TGTGCCAGCAGTAATCAAGTCGGGGAGACCCAGTACTTC.

This sequence joins TRBV28 and TRBJ2-4; no reliable D call. Between the trimmed V and J ends, which lost 7 bases and 0 bases, there was a span of 13 bases. This CDR3 region has 15 residues. Per the germline V gene, CDR1 is MDHEN and CDR2 is SYDVKM. CDR3 sequence (DNA): TGTGCCAGCAAGAACAGAATAATAGCCAAAAACATTCAGTACTTC. It is translated as CASKNRIIAKNIQYF.

The chain combines TRBV3-1 (or the pseudogene TRBV3-2) with TRBJ2-2; 7 positions agree with TRBD2. CDR1 is LGHDT and CDR2 is YNNKEL in the germline V gene (reference sequence). The CDR3 covers 18 residues. Losses at the gene ends were 1 base for V and 5 bases for J; bases not matched to a gene: 13. The CDR3 protein is CASSQVVGLGLRTGELFF. CDR3 bases: TGTGCCAGCAGCCAAGTCGTCGGACTAGGTCTTAGGACCGGGGAGCTGTTTTTT.

The rearrangement links TRBV4-3 to TRBJ2-2; D call uncertain. CDR1 LGHNA and CDR2 YSLEER come from the germline V gene. V shed 2 bases and J shed 2 bases, with 6 bases lying between them. The CDR3 is 14 amino acids. The CDR3 sequence is CASSQTQNTGELFF. In nucleotides, the CDR3 is TGCGCCAGCAGCCAAACGCAAAACACCGGGGAGCTGTTTTTT.

V is TRBV29-1 and J is TRBJ1-1; D gene ambiguous. CDR3 length: 14 amino acids. Germline CDR1 SQVTM, CDR2 ANQGSEA. Deletions cut 5 bases from V and 11 bases from J, with 24 bases between. The CDR3 DNA is TGCAGCGTTTCTCACCTCCCCCCTACACTGGGCGCTTTCTTT. Translated: CSVSHLPPTLGAFF. Full variable domain (remainder filled in from reference TRBV29-1 and TRBJ1-1): SAVISQKPSRDICQRGTSLTIQCQVDSQVTMMFWYRQQPGQSLTLIATANQGSEATYESGFVIDKFPISRPNLTFSTLTVSNMSPEDSSIYLCSVSHLPPTLGAFFGQGTRLTVV.

The chain has TRBV7-2 and TRBJ2-2; D uncertain. The CDR3 has 16 amino acids. CDR1 SGHTA and CDR2 FQGNSA come from the germline V gene. V lost 0 bases, J lost 5 bases, and 13 bases lay in between. The CDR3 is CASSLAFPGLTGELFF. The CDR3 DNA reads as TGTGCCAGCAGCTTAGCCTTCCCCGGGCTAACCGGGGAGCTGTTTTTT.

The chain employs TRBV15 and TRBJ1-5, with D possibly being TRBD1 (5 bases). Looked up from germline, CDR1 is LNHNV and CDR2 is YYDKDF (reference sequence). Trimming stripped 5 bases from V and 0 bases from J, with 17 bases between. CDR3 length equals 17 residues. The CDR3 nucleotides are TGTGCCACCAGCCCCCCGCAGGGACCCTATAGCAATCAGCCCCAGCATTTT. It codes for CATSPPQGPYSNQPQHF.

The chain links TRBV7-2 to TRBJ2-5; D may be TRBD1 (6 bases). CDR1 SGHTA and CDR2 FQGNSA come from the germline V gene. V was trimmed by 0 bases and J by 2 bases, leaving 7 bases between them. This CDR3 contains 14 residues. The CDR3 DNA reads TGTGCCAGCAGCTTAGCAGGACAGCAAGAGACCCAGTACTTC. Translating it yields CASSLAGQQETQYF.

The CDR3: CASSPPRQGTYEQYF. The CDR3 bases are TGTGCCAGCTCACCACCTAGGCAGGGGACATACGAGCAGTACTTC. The chain joins TRBV18 to TRBJ2-7; weak D call: TRBD1 (6 bases). Germline-derived CDR1 and CDR2 are KGHSH and LQKENI. Trimming took 0 bases from V and 4 from J, leaving 13 bases between them. CDR3 length equals 15 residues.

This CDR3 reads CASSISQGAAQHF. CDR3 sequence (DNA): TGTGCCAGTAGTATCTCACAGGGGGCTGCCCAGCATTTT. The rearrangement joins TRBV19 to TRBJ1-5; TRBD1 aligns across 9 bases. Germline trimming cut 3 bases from V and 11 bases from J; bases unmatched to any gene: 5. This CDR3 has 13 residues. The V gene's germline CDR1 is LNHDA and CDR2 SQIVND (reference sequence).

The chain couples TRBV6-5 to TRBJ2-7, with 7 bases lining up with TRBD2. J lost 6 bases, V lost 2 bases, and 4 bases had no gene match. Germline CDR1 reads MNHEY; CDR2 reads SVGAGI. CDR3 size: 13 residues. CDR3 sequence: CASSYMKRGEQYF. Here the CDR3 DNA reads TGTGCCAGCAGTTACATGAAGCGGGGCGAGCAGTACTTC.

The gene calls are TRBV7-6 and TRBJ2-7; no firm D call. V was shortened by 5 bases and J by 2 bases, with 10 bases between the two germline ends. This CDR3 is 13 amino acids long. In germline, CDR1 is SGHVS, CDR2 FNYEAQ. CDR3 sequence: CASSPSQTYEQYF. The CDR3 bases are TGTGCCAGCAGCCCCTCGCAAACCTACGAGCAGTACTTC. The full variable domain, in which reference TRBV7-6 and TRBJ2-7 provide the parts outside the CDR3, is GAGVSQSPRYKVTKRGQDVALRCDPISGHVSLYWYRQALGQGPEFLTYFNYEAQQDKSGLPNDRFSAERPEGSISTLTIQRTEQRDSAMYRCASSPSQTYEQYFGPGTRLTVT.

V usage is TRBV27 and J usage is TRBJ1-1; D is undetermined. The CDR3 spans 14 residues. V dropped 4 bases and J dropped 1 base, with 10 bases sitting between them. Germline V gene data show CDR1 as MNHEY and CDR2 as SMNVEV (reference sequence). The CDR3 sequence: CASSSYGPNTEAFF. The DNA of the CDR3 is TGTGCCAGCAGTTCCTACGGACCGAACACTGAAGCTTTCTTT.

The chain carries TRBV19 and TRBJ2-1; no reliable D call. Germline-derived CDR1 and CDR2 are LNHDA and SQIVND (reference sequence). Trimming removed 2 bases from V and 8 bases from J, with 13 bases in between. This CDR3 is built from 14 residues. CDR3 DNA sequence: TGTGCCAGTAGTATAAGAAAAACTAAGGATGAGCAGTTCTTC. It yields the protein CASSIRKTKDEQFF.

The chain joins TRBV9 to TRBJ1-1; possibly TRBD1 for D (5 bases). The CDR3 spans 13 residues. The germline CDR1 and CDR2 sequences are SGDLS and YYNGEE. Trimming cost V 5 bases and J 1 base, with 9 bases left between them. The CDR3 region has the DNA TGTGCCAGCAGGGGGACTTCGAACACTGAAGCTTTCTTT. Its protein is CASRGTSNTEAFF.

This chain links TRBV6-5 with TRBJ2-6; the D gene is possibly TRBD1 (6 bases). The CDR3 is made up of 15 amino acids. Trimming took off 6 bases at V and 4 bases at J, with 13 bases between the two ends. Germline lookup yields CDR1 MNHEY and CDR2 SVGAGI. CDR3 nucleotides: TGTGCCAGCAGCGTAACAGGGTCAGGGGCCAACGTCCTGACTTTC. It encodes CASSVTGSGANVLTF.

The chain carries TRBV21-1 and TRBJ2-2. TRBV21-1 is a listed pseudogene. CDR3 length: 21 residues. In DNA, the CDR3 is TGTGCCAGCAGCAAAGGGGGAGACAGGGGTTTAGGGACTAGACTCACCGGGGAGCTGTTTTTT. Translation: CASSKGGDRGLGTRLTGELFF.

The chain recombines TRBV3-1 (or the pseudogene TRBV3-2) with TRBJ2-1; the match to TRBD2 covers 13 bases. V lost 2 bases, J lost 4 bases, and 17 bases stayed unmatched. The CDR3 consists of 21 residues. The germline CDR1 and CDR2 sequences are LGHDT and YNNKEL (reference sequence). CDR3 in amino acids: CASSQPLSTSGGAGSYNEQFF. As DNA, the CDR3 is TGTGCCAGCAGCCAACCCTTGAGTACTAGCGGGGGGGCCGGGTCTTACAATGAGCAGTTCTTC.

The gene calls are TRBV15 and TRBJ2-3; 9 bases are a match to TRBD1. The CDR3 runs 18 residues. V shed 3 bases, J shed 4 bases, and the junction held 14 bases outside the gene matches. Germline CDR1 and CDR2: LNHNV and YYDKDF (reference sequence). The chain's CDR3 is CATSSQRQGVVRSDTQYF. For the CDR3, the DNA is TGTGCCACCAGCAGCCAACGACAGGGGGTAGTTCGTTCAGATACGCAGTATTTT.

The V and J genes are TRBV2 and TRBJ1-2, with D unclear. CDR3 length: 17 amino acids. Trimming stripped 4 bases from V and 0 bases from J, with 18 bases between. Germline V gene data show CDR1 as SNHLY and CDR2 as FYNNEI. The CDR3 spells CASSVPQELITNYGYTF. For the CDR3, the DNA is TGTGCCAGCAGTGTCCCACAAGAACTAATTACTAACTATGGCTACACCTTC. Based on the CDR3 plus reference TRBV2 and TRBJ1-2, the full variable domain is EPEVTQTPSHQVTQMGQEVILRCVPISNHLYFYWYRQILGQKVEFLVSFYNNEISEKSEIFDDQFSVERPDGSNFTLKIRSTKLEDSAMYFCASSVPQELITNYGYTFGSGTRLTVV.

The rearrangement joins TRBV7-8 to TRBJ2-7; D ambiguous. V was clipped by 5 bases and J by 2 bases, with 22 bases between them. Germline CDR1 is SGHVS and CDR2 is FQNEAQ. The CDR3 totals 17 residues. This CDR3 is CASSLRGSISGAYEQYF. The CDR3 nucleotides are TGTGCCAGCAGCCTGCGTGGGTCAATAAGTGGGGCCTACGAGCAGTACTTC.

CDR3: CASSGGLALYYEQYF. CDR3 DNA sequence: TGTGCCAGTAGTGGGGGACTAGCCCTATACTACGAGCAGTACTTC. The chain employs TRBV19 and TRBJ2-7, with 9 bases that match TRBD2. Looked up from germline, CDR1 is LNHDA and CDR2 is SQIVND (reference sequence). J was trimmed by 3 bases and V by 5 bases; bases with no gene match: 8. This CDR3 is built from 15 residues.

The chain has TRBV9 and TRBJ1-4, with 8 bases identical to TRBD1. In germline, CDR1 is SGDLS, CDR2 YYNGEE. Trimming took 0 bases from V and 2 from J; bases not matched to a gene: 3. The CDR3 runs to 16 residues. CDR3 region: CASSVGPGGTNEKLFF. The DNA of the CDR3 is TGTGCCAGCAGCGTAGGGCCAGGGGGCACTAATGAAAAACTGTTTTTT.